The source of this T cell receptor (beta chain) is a study of T cell changes during pregnancy in multiple sclerosis. Libraries were prepared by immunoSEQ multiplex PCR; TCRdb keeps only in-frame clonotypes and omits some of them. Of 75,000 to 95,000 clones listed, 75% to 95% were seen once; the top ten hold under 0.95%. Germline-derived CDR1 and CDR2 are SNHLY and FYNNEI. The length of the CDR3 is 13 residues. V gave up 7 bases and J gave up 7 bases, with 13 bases separating them. This receptor was obtained from a female donor with multiple sclerosis, enrolled in a pregnancy study. The source was peripheral blood, collected before pregnancy. The V and J genes are TRBV2 and TRBJ1-4; TRBD1 is a possible D gene (6 bases). This chain's CDR3 is CASKTGLPEKLFF. DNA of the CDR3: TGTGCCAGCAAGACAGGCCTACCTGAAAAACTGTTTTTT.